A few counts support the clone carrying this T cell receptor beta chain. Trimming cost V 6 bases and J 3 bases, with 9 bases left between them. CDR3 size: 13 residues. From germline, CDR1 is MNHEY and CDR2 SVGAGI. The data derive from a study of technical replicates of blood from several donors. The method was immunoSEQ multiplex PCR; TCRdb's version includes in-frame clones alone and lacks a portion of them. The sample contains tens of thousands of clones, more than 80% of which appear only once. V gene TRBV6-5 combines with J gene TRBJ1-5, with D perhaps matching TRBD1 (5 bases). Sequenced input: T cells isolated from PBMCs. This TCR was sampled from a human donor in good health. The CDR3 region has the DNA TGTGCCAGCAGACGACAGATCAATCAGCCCCAGCATTTT. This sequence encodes CASRRQINQPQHF.